This T cell receptor (beta chain) was identified during a study of shared clonotypes between healthy human individuals. Regarding this clone: What it binds is unknown.

The CDR3 length is 16 residues. Germline trimming cut 2 bases from V and 5 bases from J; bases unmatched to any gene: 11. Germline CDR1 SGHRS, CDR2 YFSETQ. Clones were read by immunoSEQ multiplex PCR, and TCRdb kept only the in-frame ones, dropping some. The data contain about 2.3 million clones, around 93% of them singletons. Study outcomes and limitations: The sharing of 5% to 6.5% of naive CD4 clonotypes was seen across a handful of donors. Clonotypes not shared had lower generation probabilities than those common to all four donors.

The clonotype originates from a man younger than 35 in good health. Some clones in this sample may be carry-over from other donors' samples. What was sequenced was naive CD4+ T cells from PBMCs. Noted subset: CD45RA+ positively selected. This chain uses TRBV5-1 with TRBJ2-5, with TRBD2 matching over 8 bases. The CDR3, as DNA: TGCGCCAGCAGCTTTTCCGTTACGCGGGGGGAGGAGACCCAGTACTTC. Protein: CASSFSVTRGEETQYF.